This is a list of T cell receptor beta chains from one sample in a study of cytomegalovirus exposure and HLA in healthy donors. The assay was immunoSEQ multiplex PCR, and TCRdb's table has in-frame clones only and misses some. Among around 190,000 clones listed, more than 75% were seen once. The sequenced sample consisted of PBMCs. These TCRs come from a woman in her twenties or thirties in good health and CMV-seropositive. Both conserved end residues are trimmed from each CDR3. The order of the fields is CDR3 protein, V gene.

ASSQGGVAGELF TRBV28
ASRSSASGTGELF TRBV2
ASSVGTYNEQF TRBV9
ASSLRQGYEQY TRBV5-1
SSSFAEAF TRBV7-9
ASTPHHNTGETQY TRBV7-2
ASSPSAAGGDQPQH TRBV7-9
ASSPGRQGMGANVLT TRBV19
ASSFGQNTEAF TRBV19
ASSLAVDWPHEQY TRBV5-5
ASSLGQTNTEAF TRBV13
ASSLAWEGVGTYEQY TRBV5-1
ASSEDRELEKLF TRBV28
AISNSKTGSRQPQH TRBV10-3
ASSGSRVFGSPLH TRBV5-8
ASSPRDRSSGANVLT TRBV9
ASSLTPGRIYEQY TRBV7-9
ASSKVGSSRVNN TRBV21-1
ASRMTGHSGNTIY TRBV27
ASSLERGTLH TRBV5-1
ASSPRRADTQY TRBV6-5
ASKPPRGTEAF TRBV6-5
ASSPTSTDTQY TRBV18